This T cell receptor (beta chain) was obtained from a study of CD8+ T cells in alopecia areata. cDNA serving as the sequencing template came from extracted, reverse transcribed RNA. Assay: immunoSEQ multiplex PCR; the TCRdb copy retains only in-frame clones and omits some. This table holds 140,000 to 150,000 clones, about 60% found once. It was from PBMCs that CD4+ and CD8+ T cells were sorted. After removal of 2 bases from V and 6 bases from J, the junction contained 7 bases not matched to a gene. CDR1 and CDR2 (germline): GTSNPN, SVGIG (reference sequence). This CDR3 spans 13 amino acids. This clone has only a few counts.

The specimen comprised CD4+ T cells sorted from blood, sampled at week 0. The TCR originated in a human donor with alopecia areata. V and J are TRBV30 and TRBJ2-7, with 7 bases lining up with TRBD1. The CDR3 nucleotides are TGTGCCTGGAGTCGTGACAGGGTAGGCGAGCAGTACTTC. Translation gives CAWSRDRVGEQYF.